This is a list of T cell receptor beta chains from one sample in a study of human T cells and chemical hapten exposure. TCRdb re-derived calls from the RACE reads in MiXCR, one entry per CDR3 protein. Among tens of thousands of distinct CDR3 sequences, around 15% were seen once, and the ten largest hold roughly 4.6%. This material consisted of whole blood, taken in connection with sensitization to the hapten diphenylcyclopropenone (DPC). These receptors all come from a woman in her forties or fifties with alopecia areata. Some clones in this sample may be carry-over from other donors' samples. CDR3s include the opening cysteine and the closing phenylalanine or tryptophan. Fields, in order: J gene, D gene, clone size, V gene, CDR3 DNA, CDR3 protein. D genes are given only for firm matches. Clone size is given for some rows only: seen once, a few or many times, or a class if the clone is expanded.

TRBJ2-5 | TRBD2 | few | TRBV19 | TGTGCCAGTAATGACGGGAGGGCCATTGGAGAGACCCAGTACTTC | CASNDGRAIGETQYF
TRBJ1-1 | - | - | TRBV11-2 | TGTGCCAGCAGCATTAACAGGGTAACTGAAGCTTTCTTT | CASSINRVTEAFF
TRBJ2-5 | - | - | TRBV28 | TGTGCCAGCAGTTTCGGTAGCGCCCAAGAGACCCAGTACTTC | CASSFGSAQETQYF
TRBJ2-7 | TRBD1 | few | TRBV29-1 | TGCAGCGTGAGGGGACAGGGTGCCTACGAGCAGTACTTC | CSVRGQGAYEQYF
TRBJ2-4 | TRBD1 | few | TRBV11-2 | TGTGCCAGCAGCCGCCGGGACAGCGAAACCAAAAACATTCAGTACTTC | CASSRRDSETKNIQYF
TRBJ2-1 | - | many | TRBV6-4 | TGTGCCAGCAGTACATTCCAGGGGAGTAACAATGAGCAGTTCTTC | CASSTFQGSNNEQFF
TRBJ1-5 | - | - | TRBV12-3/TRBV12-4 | TGTGCCAGCAGTTTACGAGGGAGCAATCAGCCCCAGCATTTT | CASSLRGSNQPQHF
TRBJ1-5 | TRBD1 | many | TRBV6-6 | TGTGCCAGCAGTTCCGACGAGACAGGGGCCAATCAGCCCCAGCATTTT | CASSSDETGANQPQHF
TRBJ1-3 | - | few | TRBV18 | TGTGCCAGCTCACCACTCTATCACGGGACCTCTGGAAACACCATATATTTT | CASSPLYHGTSGNTIYF
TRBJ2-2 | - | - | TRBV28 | TGTGCCAGCAGTCGACTCCTGGCCGGGGAGCTGTTTTTT | CASSRLLAGELFF
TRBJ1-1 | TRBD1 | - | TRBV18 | TGTGCCAGCTCACCACTGGGACAGTCAAGCACTGAAGCTTTCTTT | CASSPLGQSSTEAFF
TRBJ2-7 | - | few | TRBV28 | TGTGCCAGCAGTTTATCCAGTTCTCCTAAGCAGTACTTC | CASSLSSSPKQYF
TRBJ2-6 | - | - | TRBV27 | TGTGCCAGCACCCCCCGGGGTGGGGCCAACGTCCTGACTTTC | CASTPRGGANVLTF
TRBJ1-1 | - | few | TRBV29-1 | TGCAGCGTTATCGCTCAGGGACTCGGTGAAGCTTTCTTT | CSVIAQGLGEAFF
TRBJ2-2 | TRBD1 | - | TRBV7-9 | TGTGCCAGCAGCACCCGACAGGGGGCGAACACCGGGGAGCTGTTTTTT | CASSTRQGANTGELFF
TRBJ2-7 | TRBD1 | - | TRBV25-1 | TGTGCCAGCAGTGAATCGCCAGGGGGCTGGGACGAGCAGTACTTC | CASSESPGGWDEQYF
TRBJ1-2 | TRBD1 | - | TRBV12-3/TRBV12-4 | TGTGCCAGCAGTCCCGGGACAGGCGCCTATGGCTACACCTTC | CASSPGTGAYGYTF
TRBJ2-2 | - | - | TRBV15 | TGTGCCACCAGCAGAGGGACTTGGAACACCGGGGAGCTGTTTTTT | CATSRGTWNTGELFF
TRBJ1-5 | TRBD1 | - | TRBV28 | TGTGCCAGCAGGTCTGACAGGGGCGATACTCAGCCCCAGCATTTT | CASRSDRGDTQPQHF
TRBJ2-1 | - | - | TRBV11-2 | TGTGCCAGCAGCCTACTCCGAGGTTACAATGAGCAGTTCTTC | CASSLLRGYNEQFF
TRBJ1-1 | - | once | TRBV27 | TGTGCCAGCAGTTTGATGAGGGAGGGAACTGAAGCTTTCTTT | CASSLMREGTEAFF
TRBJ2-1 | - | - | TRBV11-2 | TGTGCCAGCACCCCGGCCAATGAGCAGTTCTTC | CASTPANEQFF
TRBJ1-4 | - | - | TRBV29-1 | TGCAGCGTTGAAGATTTCCAGCTACTAGTTTTT | CSVEDFQLLVF
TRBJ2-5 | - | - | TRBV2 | TGTGCCAGCCAAAAGACAGCAGCAACTCAAGAGACCCAGTACTTC | CASQKTAATQETQYF
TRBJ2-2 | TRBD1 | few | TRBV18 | TGTGCCAGCTCACCACTAACCCGGGACAGGGGCACCGGGGAGCTGTTTTTT | CASSPLTRDRGTGELFF
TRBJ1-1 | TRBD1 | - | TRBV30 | TGTGCCTGGATCCCCAAGGACAGGGGAACTGAAGCTTTCTTT | CAWIPKDRGTEAFF
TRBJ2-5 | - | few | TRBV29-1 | TGCAGCGTCCTGTCGAGAGGCATGCCCGACTTC | CSVLSRGMPDF
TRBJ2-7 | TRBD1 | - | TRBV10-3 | TGTGCCAGCCAGGGGGCTCTTTCCTACGAGCAGTACTTC | CASQGALSYEQYF